These 26 T cell receptor beta chains were all obtained from the same sample, sequenced in a study of radiotherapy plus CTLA-4 blockade in lung cancer. Method: immunoSEQ multiplex PCR; TCRdb's copy keeps in-frame clones and lacks some. The table lists tens of thousands of clones, approximately 85% of them singletons, with 4% to 5.5% in the top ten. Sequenced material: peripheral blood, taken from a patient treated with radiotherapy plus ipilimumab. Source of these receptors: a human donor with non-small cell lung cancer whose response to radiotherapy plus ipilimumab could not be evaluated.

The chain employs TRBV11-3 and TRBJ2-5, with 7 bases identical to TRBD2. CDR3 size: 16 residues. Germline loops: CDR1 SGHNT, CDR2 YENEEA. Trimming at V came to 3 bases and at J to 0 bases, leaving 7 bases not matched to a gene. Here the CDR3 DNA reads TGTGCCAGCAGCTTTTCATGGCGGGGGTACCAAGAGACCCAGTACTTC. Its translation is CASSFSWRGYQETQYF.

The CDR3 protein is CASSVPESTGELFF. The DNA of the CDR3 is TGTGCCAGCAGCGTCCCGGAGAGCACCGGGGAGCTGTTTTTT. J is TRBJ2-2 and V is TRBV7-3, with unresolved D. Trimming stripped 5 bases from V and 4 bases from J, with 11 bases between. The CDR3 consists of 14 residues. The germline V gene encodes CDR1 SGHTA and CDR2 FQGTGA.

A few counts support this clone. The V call is TRBV5-6, the J call TRBJ1-2, with 9 positions matching TRBD1. Trimming at V came to 5 bases and at J to 8 bases, leaving 10 bases not matched to a gene. This CDR3 has 14 amino acids. CDR1 is SGHDT, CDR2 YYEEEE, per germline. Here the CDR3 reads CASRLQGASYGYTF. DNA of the CDR3: TGTGCCAGCAGGTTACAGGGGGCGTCTTACGGCTACACCTTC.

The chain carries TRBV11-2 and TRBJ2-7, with 9 bases aligning to TRBD2. The CDR3 loop spans 14 amino acids. The V gene end was trimmed by 5 bases and the J gene end by 4 bases; junction bases not matched to a gene: 6. The germline V gene encodes CDR1 SGHAT and CDR2 FQNNGV. CDR3 coding DNA: TGTGCCAGCAGCGTTAGCGGGAGTAGGTACGAGCAGTACTTC. Residues: CASSVSGSRYEQYF.

The chain carries TRBV7-9 and TRBJ2-7; TRBD2 agrees at 9 bases. The ends lost 7 bases at V and 3 bases at J; junction bases unmatched: 1. CDR1 SEHNR and CDR2 FQNEAQ come from the germline V gene (reference sequence). The CDR3 loop spans 12 amino acids. The CDR3 is CASTTSGYEQYF. As DNA, the CDR3 is TGTGCCAGCACGACTAGCGGCTACGAGCAGTACTTC.

This CDR3 is CASSLWQANYGYTF. As DNA, the CDR3 is TGTGCCAGCAGTTTATGGCAGGCTAACTATGGCTACACCTTC. The chain is built from TRBV28 and TRBJ1-2; the D is unclear. This CDR3 spans 14 amino acids. Germline V lookup: CDR1 MDHEN, CDR2 SYDVKM. V was pared by 0 bases and J by 0 bases, with 5 bases between.

The chain is built from TRBV7-2 and TRBJ2-2; TRBD1 is a possible D gene (5 bases). From germline, CDR1 is SGHTA and CDR2 FQGNSA. Trimming left V 5 bases short and J 6 bases short, with 13 bases between. The CDR3 length is 14 residues. The CDR3 DNA reads TGTGCCAGCAGCCTTGCAGGGCCCCCCGGGGAGCTGTTTTTT. Protein sequence: CASSLAGPPGELFF.

This chain connects TRBV7-2 to TRBJ1-1; no clear D. Trimming took off 0 bases at V and 8 bases at J, with 10 bases between the two ends. CDR1 SGHTA and CDR2 FQGNSA come from the germline V gene. CDR3 length equals 13 residues. The CDR3, as DNA: TGTGCCAGCAGCTTAGCGGTTCGAACAGAAGCTTTCTTT. Translating gives CASSLAVRTEAFF.

The chain is built from TRBV29-1 and TRBJ2-1; 7 nucleotides match TRBD2. The J segment lost 1 base and the V segment lost 3 bases, leaving 6 bases of the junction unmatched. CDR1 and CDR2 (germline): SQVTM, ANQGSEA. The CDR3 length is 15 residues. CDR3 region: CSVEGGRVSYNEQFF. CDR3 in DNA: TGCAGCGTTGAGGGAGGGAGGGTGTCCTACAATGAGCAGTTCTTC.

The chain carries TRBV5-5 and TRBJ2-2, with 9 nucleotides matching TRBD1. V shed 6 bases, J shed 2 bases, and the junction held 11 bases outside the gene matches. Germline values: CDR1 SGHKS, CDR2 YYEKEE (reference sequence). The CDR3 has 17 amino acids. CDR3 coding DNA: TGTGCCAGCACCAAATTACCGGGACAGGGTAACACCGGGGAGCTGTTTTTT. Translation: CASTKLPGQGNTGELFF.

This clone has only one observation. V usage is TRBV5-1 and J usage is TRBJ1-2; TRBD1 aligns across 11 bases. J was trimmed by 6 bases and V by 7 bases; bases with no gene match: 5. The CDR3 contains 13 residues. Germline loops: CDR1 SGHRS, CDR2 YFSETQ. The CDR3 loop is CASRTGGADGYTF. In DNA form, the CDR3 reads TGCGCCAGCCGGACAGGGGGCGCCGATGGCTACACCTTC.

The gene calls are TRBV4-1 and TRBJ2-5, with 11 positions matching TRBD1. Per germline, CDR1 MGHRA and CDR2 YSYEKL. This CDR3 has 15 amino acids. The V gene end was trimmed by 4 bases and the J gene end by 5 bases; junction bases not matched to a gene: 6. The CDR3 coding sequence is TGCGCCAGCAGCCCAACATGGACAGGGGGCGAGACCCAGTACTTC. It specifies CASSPTWTGGETQYF.

The V gene is TRBV27, the J gene TRBJ2-7; 9 bases are shared with TRBD1. CDR1 is MNHEY and CDR2 is SMNVEV in the germline V gene (reference sequence). The CDR3 sequence is 15 residues long. Unmatched junction bases numbered 6, after V lost 4 bases and J lost 2 bases. The CDR3 DNA reads as TGTGCCAGCAGTTCCCGCGGGACAGGGCCCTACGAGCAGTACTTC. This codes for CASSSRGTGPYEQYF.

A remark on this clone: At one end the junction does not follow the germline gene, possibly because of a read error. The CDR3 sequence: CASSLALGPRGEQFF. CDR3 sequence (DNA): TGTGCTAGCAGCTTAGCGTTAGGACCGAGAGGGGAGCAGTTCTTC. The chain combines TRBV7-7 with TRBJ2-1; D possibly corresponds to TRBD2 (5 bases). The V gene's germline CDR1 is SSHAT and CDR2 FNYEAQ (reference sequence). The CDR3 has 15 amino acids.

The rearrangement uses TRBV6-5 and TRBJ1-2; TRBD1 matches 9 bases. The CDR3 has 14 amino acids. J was trimmed by 7 bases and V by 1 base; bases with no gene match: 4. Germline V gene data show CDR1 as MNHEY and CDR2 as SVGAGI. The CDR3 DNA follows: TGTGCCAGCAGTTACTTACAGGGGGCGGGTGGCTACACCTTC. It yields the protein CASSYLQGAGGYTF.

This clone was recorded only once. The CDR3 nucleotides read TGTGCCAGCAGCGTAGTACCTAGCGGGAGAGTAACAGATACGCAGTATTTT. Its translation: CASSVVPSGRVTDTQYF. The chain combines TRBV9 with TRBJ2-3; the match to TRBD2 covers 10 bases. In germline, CDR1 is SGDLS, CDR2 YYNGEE. The CDR3 runs 17 residues. Trimming removed 0 bases from V and 3 bases from J; junction bases left unmatched: 7.

The rearrangement links TRBV7-2 to TRBJ2-7; no reliable D call. Looked up from germline, CDR1 is SGHTA and CDR2 is FQGNSA. This CDR3 is built from 15 residues. Trimming removed 3 bases at V and 2 bases at J, with 14 bases between. This CDR3 is CASSFFFGPPYEQYF. The CDR3 DNA reads TGTGCCAGCAGCTTTTTCTTTGGGCCGCCCTACGAGCAGTACTTC.

V gene TRBV28 combines with J gene TRBJ2-1, with 12 bases identical to TRBD2. The V segment lost 5 bases and the J segment 5 bases; nucleotides outside the gene matches: 7. This CDR3 has 16 residues. Per germline, CDR1 MDHEN and CDR2 SYDVKM. The CDR3 sequence is CASSPLAGGPDNEQFF. For the CDR3, the DNA is TGTGCCAGCAGTCCTCTAGCGGGAGGGCCCGACAATGAGCAGTTCTTC. Based on the CDR3 plus reference TRBV28 and TRBJ2-1, the full variable domain is DVKVTQSSRYLVKRTGEKVFLECVQDMDHENMFWYRQDPGLGLRLIYFSYDVKMKEKGDIPEGYSVSREKKERFSLILESASTNQTSMYLCASSPLAGGPDNEQFFGPGTRLTVL.

The CDR3 DNA is TGTGCCAGCAGAAGCCGGGACACCTATGGCTACACCTTC. It translates to CASRSRDTYGYTF. V is TRBV28 and J is TRBJ1-2; D perhaps matches TRBD1 (6 bases). The V end was cut by 6 bases, the J end by 4 bases, with 12 bases between. CDR3 length: 13 residues. Germline V gene lookup returns CDR1 MDHEN and CDR2 SYDVKM.

A single count supports this clone. The CDR3 sequence is CASSFGGRWETQYF. The CDR3 DNA is TGTGCCAGCAGTTTCGGGGGGCGGTGGGAGACCCAGTACTTC. The chain uses TRBV28 and TRBJ2-5, with D perhaps TRBD2 (7 bases). V shed 3 bases and J shed 5 bases, with 13 bases lying between them. CDR1 is MDHEN and CDR2 is SYDVKM in the germline V gene. The CDR3 has 14 amino acids.

The chain uses TRBV7-9 and TRBJ1-2; a possible D gene is TRBD1 (5 bases). The CDR3 is made up of 15 amino acids. With 2 bases removed from V and 4 bases from J, the gap between germline ends came to 14 bases. CDR1 and CDR2 from the germline V gene are SEHNR and FQNEAQ (reference sequence). CDR3 sequence: CASSLRRGLPYGYTF. The DNA for the CDR3 is TGTGCCAGCAGCTTACGGCGGGGACTGCCCTATGGCTACACCTTC.

The chain combines TRBV6-1 with TRBJ1-1; D gene uncertain. The CDR3 contains 15 residues. The germline V gene encodes CDR1 MNHNS and CDR2 SASEGT. Trimming pared 4 bases from V and 6 bases from J, leaving 18 bases between. This CDR3 is CASSVVVIGGAEAFF. Written as DNA, the CDR3 is TGTGCCAGCAGTGTAGTAGTAATCGGTGGTGCTGAAGCTTTCTTT.

J is TRBJ1-2 and V is TRBV7-9; 8 nucleotides align to TRBD1. This CDR3 region has 13 residues. Germline values: CDR1 SEHNR, CDR2 FQNEAQ (reference sequence). With 5 bases clipped from V and 8 bases from J, the junction kept 7 bases outside the gene matches. CDR3 amino acids: CASSRLGQGGYTF. The CDR3 bases are TGTGCCAGCAGCCGCCTCGGACAGGGAGGCTACACCTTC.

This clone has only a few counts. The V and J genes are TRBV7-9 and TRBJ2-1; D not certain. V was trimmed by 5 bases and J by 2 bases, leaving 10 bases between them. Germline V gives CDR1 SEHNR, CDR2 FQNEAQ (reference sequence). This CDR3 is 14 amino acids long. The DNA of the CDR3 is TGTGCCAGCAGCGTGAGTAGTGCCTACAATGAGCAGTTCTTC. It specifies CASSVSSAYNEQFF.

The chain joins TRBV28 to TRBJ1-2, with 8 bases that match TRBD1. CDR1 is MDHEN and CDR2 is SYDVKM in the germline V gene. Unmatched junction bases numbered 13, after V lost 6 bases and J lost 7 bases. This CDR3 comprises 15 residues. The CDR3 loop is CASSPRDRRSRGYTF. The CDR3 DNA follows: TGTGCCAGCAGCCCCCGGGACAGGCGAAGTCGTGGCTACACCTTC.

The table lists this clone with a few counts. This chain joins TRBV4-1 and TRBJ2-1; 9 bases line up with TRBD2. The CDR3 is made up of 16 amino acids. Germline CDR1 MGHRA, CDR2 YSYEKL. After removal of 0 bases from V and 9 bases from J, the junction contained 9 bases not matched to a gene. In nucleotides, the CDR3 is TGCGCCAGCAGCCAAGATCCGGCGGGAGGGCTTGGTGAGCAGTTCTTC. Residues: CASSQDPAGGLGEQFF.